These T cell receptor beta chains were read from a single sample in a study of chemoradiotherapy in HPV16-positive cancers. TCRdb's copy holds only in-frame clones and misses some; the assay was immunoSEQ multiplex PCR. Of around 17,000 clones detected, around 70% appear once; the ten largest clones hold roughly 8%. Sequences were derived from tumor tissue, sampled from a patient who underwent chemoradiotherapy. The receptors originated from a human donor with HPV-associated anogenital cancer. Each CDR3 is given with its conserved first and last residue. A D gene is named only where the DNA matches it firmly. The size entry is marked missing in some rows and otherwise reads once, few, many or a size class.

cdr3_length j_call d_call clone_size v_call cdr3_aa cdr3_nt
15 TRBJ1-1 TRBD1 medium-sized TRBV5-1 CASSLTRDRVSEAFF TGCGCCAGCAGCTTGACAAGAGACAGGGTGTCTGAAGCTTTCTTT
16 TRBJ2-1 TRBD1 few TRBV6-5 CASSYSRTGPRNEQFF TGTGCCAGCAGTTACTCGAGGACAGGTCCTCGGAATGAGCAGTTCTTC
13 TRBJ1-2 - - TRBV2 CASKRQAREGYTF TGTGCCAGCAAAAGACAGGCACGAGAAGGCTACACCTTC
14 TRBJ1-1 - - TRBV29-1 CSVIRWGGGTEAFF TGCAGCGTTATACGGTGGGGGGGTGGTACTGAAGCTTTCTTT
15 TRBJ2-7 TRBD2 - TRBV9 CASSVGTSGPYEQYF TGTGCCAGCAGCGTTGGGACTAGCGGACCCTACGAGCAGTACTTC
14 TRBJ1-6 - - TRBV6-6 CASSYSKRGSPLHF TGTGCCAGCAGTTACAGTAAACGCGGCTCACCCCTCCACTTT
13 TRBJ2-5 TRBD1 once TRBV6-1 CASTGQGWETQYF TGTGCCAGCACTGGACAGGGTTGGGAGACCCAGTACTTC
14 TRBJ2-7 - - TRBV7-9 CASSLDNYYYEQYF TGTGCCAGCAGCTTAGATAACTACTACTACGAGCAGTACTTC
15 TRBJ1-1 TRBD1 - TRBV18 CASSPPKGAGTEAFF TGTGCCAGCTCACCACCGAAGGGGGCCGGCACTGAAGCTTTCTTT
15 TRBJ1-4 - - TRBV4-2 CASSQLTGTNEKLFF TGTGCCAGCAGCCAACTGACAGGCACTAATGAAAAACTGTTTTTT
14 TRBJ2-1 - - TRBV7-9 CASSVGVGVDEQFF TGTGCCAGCAGCGTGGGTGTAGGGGTGGATGAGCAGTTCTTC
13 TRBJ1-1 - - TRBV14 CASSLVRGTEAFF TGTGCCAGCAGCCTGGTCAGGGGCACTGAAGCTTTCTTT
17 TRBJ1-5 - - TRBV7-9 CASSYWGGSGSNQPQHF TGTGCCAGCAGCTACTGGGGGGGCTCCGGTAGCAATCAGCCCCAGCATTTT
16 TRBJ2-5 TRBD1 - TRBV7-8 CASSNLPTGPQETQYF TGTGCCAGCAGCAATCTACCGACAGGGCCACAAGAGACCCAGTACTTC
16 TRBJ1-2 TRBD1 - TRBV5-5 CASSLANGQGVSGYTF TGTGCCAGCAGCTTGGCCAATGGACAGGGCGTGTCGGGCTACACCTTC
13 TRBJ1-2 - - TRBV7-9 CASSYDVLYGYTF TGTGCCAGCAGCTACGACGTCCTCTATGGCTACACCTTC
11 TRBJ1-2 - medium-sized TRBV5-4 CASSSTGFYTF TGTGCCAGCAGCTCTACAGGGTTCTACACCTTC
16 TRBJ2-1 TRBD1 - TRBV5-1 CASSGRTGGSYNEQFF TGCGCCAGCAGCGGCCGGACAGGGGGCTCCTACAATGAGCAGTTCTTC
14 TRBJ1-5 TRBD1 - TRBV2 CASKTDRVNQPQHF TGTGCCAGCAAGACGGACAGGGTCAATCAGCCCCAGCATTTT
14 TRBJ1-3 - - TRBV19 CASRSSVGINTIYF TGTGCCAGCCGCTCCAGTGTCGGTATAAACACCATATATTTT
14 TRBJ1-1 TRBD1 few TRBV28 CASSSAGTGSEAFF TGTGCCAGCAGTTCCGCCGGGACAGGCTCTGAAGCTTTCTTT
15 TRBJ1-1 - few TRBV23-1 CASSHRVRMNTEAFF TGCGCCAGCAGTCATAGGGTCAGGATGAACACTGAAGCTTTCTTT
17 TRBJ2-7 TRBD2 - TRBV4-1 CASSQSDRGGYPYEQYF TGCGCCAGCAGCCAATCGGACCGGGGGGGGTACCCCTACGAGCAGTACTTC
13 TRBJ1-6 - medium-sized TRBV6-1 CASSDGWGSPLHF TGTGCCAGCAGTGATGGGTGGGGTTCACCCCTCCACTTT
14 TRBJ2-5 TRBD2 once TRBV5-1 CASSLTSVEETQYF TGCGCCAGCAGCCTGACTAGCGTTGAGGAGACCCAGTACTTC
15 TRBJ2-6 - - TRBV9 CASSASVAGANVLTF TGTGCCAGCAGCGCCTCGGTCGCTGGGGCCAACGTCCTGACTTTC
11 TRBJ1-1 - - TRBV2 CASCRDTEAFF TGTGCCAGCTGCCGGGACACTGAAGCTTTCTTT
15 TRBJ2-3 - once TRBV7-8 CASSDREAFTDTQYF TGTGCCAGCTCAGACCGGGAAGCCTTCACAGATACGCAGTATTTT
15 TRBJ2-1 - - TRBV2 CASSDLRTWDNEQFF TGTGCCAGCAGTGATCTAAGGACATGGGACAATGAGCAGTTCTTC
16 TRBJ2-3 TRBD2 few TRBV7-2 CASSLERGVAGRAQYF TGTGCCAGCAGCTTAGAGCGGGGGGTCGCCGGTAGAGCGCAGTATTTT
16 TRBJ2-1 TRBD2 - TRBV7-9 CASSLGGTGPYNEQFF TGTGCCAGCAGCTTGGGGGGGACGGGCCCCTACAATGAGCAGTTCTTC
14 TRBJ1-6 - - TRBV7-2 CASSLEERNSPLHF TGTGCCAGCAGCTTAGAGGAGAGAAATTCACCCCTCCACTTT
18 TRBJ2-6 TRBD1 - TRBV9 CASSVGGQGVSGANVLTF TGTGCCAGCAGCGTCGGGGGACAGGGGGTGTCTGGGGCCAACGTCCTGACTTTC
12 TRBJ1-2 - - TRBV18 CASRTDNYGYTF TGTGCCAGCCGGACAGATAACTATGGCTACACCTTC
14 TRBJ2-2 TRBD1 - TRBV5-1 CASSTGQDTGELFF TGCGCCAGCAGCACGGGACAGGACACCGGGGAGCTGTTTTTT
12 TRBJ2-7 - - TRBV10-2 CASRDTTYEQYF TGCGCCAGCCGGGACACCACCTACGAGCAGTACTTC
15 TRBJ2-1 TRBD2 - TRBV2 CASSDWGGGYNEQFF TGTGCCAGCAGTGATTGGGGGGGAGGCTACAATGAGCAGTTCTTC
12 TRBJ2-3 - - TRBV7-2 CASSLVPDTQYF TGTGCCAGCAGCTTAGTCCCAGATACGCAGTATTTT
15 TRBJ2-1 - - TRBV6-4 CASSYSEAKGNEQFF TGTGCCAGCAGTTACTCGGAAGCCAAGGGCAATGAGCAGTTCTTC
16 TRBJ1-6 - medium-sized TRBV5-4 CASSGGGTGSYSPLHF TGTGCCAGCAGCGGAGGTGGAACAGGGAGCTATTCACCCCTCCACTTT
15 TRBJ2-7 - medium-sized TRBV18 CASSPRRRYSYEQYF TGTGCCAGCTCACCACGGAGGCGGTACTCCTACGAGCAGTACTTC
15 TRBJ2-3 - medium-sized TRBV6-4 CASSPEPGGTDTQYF TGTGCCAGCAGTCCCGAACCGGGGGGCACAGATACGCAGTATTTT
13 TRBJ2-7 TRBD1 - TRBV6-1 CASSTRGLYEQYF TGTGCCAGCAGTACGAGGGGGCTCTACGAGCAGTACTTC
15 TRBJ1-2 TRBD1 - TRBV28 CASSLGQGGAYGYTF TGTGCCAGCAGCCTCGGACAGGGAGGCGCCTATGGCTACACCTTC
15 TRBJ2-1 TRBD2 - TRBV7-2 CASKISGVRVNEQFF TGTGCCAGCAAGATAAGCGGGGTCAGGGTCAATGAGCAGTTCTTC